This TCR beta chain was captured in a study of beta chain features in type 1 diabetes. About the research overall: Sorted cells, some 98,000,000 in number, were examined across all samples.

This clone has more than one count but fewer than ten. TCRB transcripts that were expressed got sequenced, as all of the isolated RNA had been reverse transcribed. Data came from immunoSEQ multiplex PCR; TCRdb stores just in-frame clones and leaves some out. Of under 300,000 clones in the sample, under 8.5% were seen once. Germline V gives CDR1 SGHTA, CDR2 FQGTGA. V was trimmed by 2 bases and J by 4 bases, leaving 11 bases between them. The CDR3 is made up of 14 amino acids. This rearrangement joins TRBV7-3 to TRBJ1-2, with unresolved D. This clonotype was sampled from a woman aged 18-35 years in good health. Sequencing input: central memory CD4+ T cells from blood. DNA of the CDR3: TGTGCCAGCAGCTTAGAAGTCGGACCCTATGGCTACACCTTC. Translation gives CASSLEVGPYGYTF.